The 29 T cell receptor beta chains below come from one sample, sequenced in a study of glioma-infiltrating T cells (dated by TCRdb to about 2016). TCRdb shows the sequencer as Illumina MiSeq. The iRepertoire nested amplicon-rescue multiplex PCR (arm-PCR) platform was used to amplify TCR alpha and beta CDR3 regions from RNA. TCRdb redid the processing of the public reads, applying fastp at Q25 and MiXCR, and retained in-frame beta chains. Every entry covers one CDR3 protein and lists the most common genes and DNA from its rows. The sample table lists 150,000 to 200,000 distinct CDR3 sequences, roughly 32% of them with a count of one. The ten largest clones capture 20% of the sample. Sequenced: glioma tissue, nonneoplastic brain tissue, or PBMCs (not recorded which). The receptor set was obtained from a human donor with low-grade glioma or glioblastoma, undergoing nonglioma brain surgery, or in good health (not recorded which).

As for this clonotype: A junction boundary mismatches the germline segment, possibly from a read error. The rearrangement uses TRBV7-9 and TRBJ2-7; perhaps TRBD2 as D (5 bases). CDR1 and CDR2 (germline): SEHNR, FQNEAQ (reference sequence). This CDR3 is 12 amino acids long. The CDR3 DNA is TGTGCCAGCGGCTTAAGCGGCTACGAGCAGTACTTC. Translated, it gives CASGLSGYEQYF.

The chain joins TRBV29-1 to TRBJ2-1, with 8 bases aligning to TRBD2. Germline CDR1 and CDR2: SQVTM and ANQGSEA. This CDR3 spans 14 amino acids. Trimming took 7 bases from V and 3 from J; bases not matched to a gene: 8. CDR3 nucleotides: TGCAGCGCCATCGGGGGGGCCAACTACAATGAGCAGTTCTTC. The encoded protein is CSAIGGANYNEQFF.

The V gene is TRBV6-1, the J gene TRBJ2-1, with TRBD2 identical over 11 bases. This CDR3 has 15 amino acids. V lost 2 bases and J lost 7; bases outside the gene matches: 4. Germline CDR1 reads MNHNS; CDR2 reads SASEGT. In DNA form, the CDR3 reads TGTGCCAGCAGTGAACTCACTAGCGGGGGTAATGAGCAGTTCTTC. This gives the protein CASSELTSGGNEQFF.

In nucleotides, the CDR3 is TGTGCCAGCAGTCTCGTGAGCGGGAGAGGGTATCCGCGTGAGCAGTTCTTC. It translates to CASSLVSGRGYPREQFF. The chain recombines TRBV27 with TRBJ2-1, with 8 positions matching TRBD2. J gave up 9 bases and V 5 bases, and 18 bases lay outside the gene matches. Germline lookup yields CDR1 MNHEY and CDR2 SMNVEV (reference sequence). CDR3 size: 17 residues.

The chain carries TRBV20-1 and TRBJ2-1, with 8 bases identical to TRBD2. This CDR3 is 16 amino acids long. Germline V gene lookup returns CDR1 DFQATT and CDR2 SNEGSKA (reference sequence). V dropped 3 bases and J dropped 8; count of bases not matched to a gene: 15. CDR3 nucleotides: TGCAGTGCTAGGCCTAGCGGGCAGGGCGGTCGGGATGAGCAGTTCTTC. Translation gives CSARPSGQGGRDEQFF.

The V call is TRBV29-1, the J call TRBJ2-1; 7 bases map to TRBD2. With V trimmed by 1 base and J by 9 bases, 12 bases remained unmatched. CDR3 size: 15 residues. Germline CDR1 and CDR2: SQVTM and ANQGSEA. Here the CDR3 reads CSVEVAGDTEGEQFF. DNA of the CDR3: TGCAGCGTTGAAGTGGCGGGAGATACAGAGGGTGAGCAGTTCTTC.

This clonotype came up a few times. This rearrangement joins TRBV29-1 to TRBJ2-7, with 9 bases that match TRBD1. CDR1 is SQVTM, CDR2 ANQGSEA, per germline. The trim removed 0 bases at V and 3 bases at J, leaving 3 bases unmatched. The CDR3 runs 14 residues. In nucleotides, the CDR3 is TGCAGCGTTGAAGAAACGGACAGGGGCTACGAGCAGTACTTC. Translated, it gives CSVEETDRGYEQYF.

This clonotype has just a few counts. The chain recombines TRBV7-2 with TRBJ2-6, with D possibly TRBD2 on 5 matching bases. The CDR3 length is 17 residues. Trimming pared 5 bases from V and 0 bases from J, leaving 14 bases between. Germline lookup yields CDR1 SGHTA and CDR2 FQGNSA. CDR3 residues: CASSPNARDSGANVLTF. In nucleotides, the CDR3 is TGTGCCAGCAGCCCCAATGCGAGGGACTCTGGGGCCAACGTCCTGACTTTC.

This clonotype was observed many times. V usage is TRBV6-1 and J usage is TRBJ2-1, with 11 bases identical to TRBD2. Germline V CDR1 and CDR2: MNHNS, SASEGT. V lost 6 bases to trimming and J lost 7 bases; unmatched junction nucleotides: 11. The length of the CDR3 is 16 residues. The CDR3 DNA is TGTGCCAGCAGGGGGACTAGCGGACCCCCGGGTAATGAGCAGTTCTTC. The encoded protein is CASRGTSGPPGNEQFF.

Comments on this clonotype: A much larger clone sits a single nucleotide away, making a read error possible. The chain recombines TRBV4-1 with TRBJ2-2; 7 nucleotides line up with TRBD1. Trimming cost V 4 bases and J 9 bases; bases outside gene matches: 5. The CDR3 sequence is 13 residues long. CDR1 MGHRA and CDR2 YSYEKL come from the germline V gene. The CDR3 nucleotides read TGCGCCAGCAGCCTCACAGGGGCCAGGGAGCTGTTTTTT. The encoded protein is CASSLTGARELFF.

In this sample, this clonotype turned up a few times. This chain joins TRBV25-1 and TRBJ1-1, with D unresolved. Trimming left V 3 bases short and J 8 bases short, with 13 bases between. Germline CDR1 and CDR2: MGHDK and SYGVNS. CDR3 length equals 13 residues. CDR3 coding DNA: TGTGCCAGCAGTGACCGGGAGAAACTCGAAGCTTTCTTT. Translated, it gives CASSDREKLEAFF.

This clonotype was counted many times. This chain joins TRBV27 and TRBJ1-5; 7 bases fit TRBD1. CDR3 size: 16 residues. The V segment lost 5 bases and the J segment 0 bases; nucleotides outside the gene matches: 7. Germline assignment: CDR1 MNHEY and CDR2 SMNVEV (reference sequence). The CDR3 nucleotides read TGTGCCAGCAGTCGTACAGGGGAAGGTAGCAATCAGCCCCAGCATTTT. This gives the protein CASSRTGEGSNQPQHF.

As for this clonotype: The junction and the germline gene differ at one end; a read error may be behind it. The chain uses TRBV6-1 and TRBJ2-3, with D perhaps TRBD2 (6 bases). Germline loops: CDR1 MNHNS, CDR2 SASEGT. This CDR3 is built from 15 residues. For the CDR3, the DNA is TGTGACAGCAGTGAAGAAGAGGGAGGTCCAGATACTCAGTATTTT. This encodes CDSSEEEGGPDTQYF.

This clonotype was recorded many times. V is TRBV6-5 and J is TRBJ2-7; D unclear. Germline CDR1 MNHEY, CDR2 SVGAGI. The CDR3 spans 13 residues. V gave up 2 bases and J gave up 8 bases, with 13 bases separating them. CDR3 bases: TGTGCCAGCAGTTACGGGCCGGTAAACAAGCAGTACTTC. It specifies CASSYGPVNKQYF.

About this clonotype itself: A junction boundary mismatches the germline segment, possibly from a read error. The chain links TRBV29-1 to TRBJ2-1; weak D call: TRBD2 (5 bases). The CDR3 is made up of 11 amino acids. CDR1 is SQVTM and CDR2 is ANQGSEA in the germline V gene. As DNA, the CDR3 is TGCAGCGTTAGGATGGGTGGGGAGCAGTTATTC. This sequence encodes CSVRMGGEQLF.

This chain links TRBV5-4 with TRBJ2-5; 8 bases align to TRBD1. There are 15 residues in the CDR3. J lost 1 base, V lost 4 bases, and 6 bases had no gene match. Germline V CDR1 and CDR2: SGHNT, YYREEE (reference sequence). The CDR3: CASSLWTGSQETQYF. In DNA, the CDR3 is TGTGCCAGCAGCCTTTGGACAGGGTCCCAAGAGACCCAGTACTTC.

This clonotype was seen ten or more times. The chain links TRBV19 to TRBJ1-5; D remains unclear. Per germline, CDR1 LNHDA and CDR2 SQIVND (reference sequence). This CDR3 contains 13 residues. V lost 5 bases, J lost 8 bases, and 13 bases lay in between. DNA for the CDR3: TGTGCCAGTAGTGCCAGGCTCGGCGAGCCCCAGCATTTT. It is translated as CASSARLGEPQHF.

This clonotype was seen at least ten times. The chain has TRBV7-2 and TRBJ2-3; D is ambiguous. The CDR3 length is 13 residues. Trimming shortened V by 2 bases and J by 2 bases, and 5 bases separated the two germline ends. Germline loops: CDR1 SGHTA, CDR2 FQGNSA. CDR3 in amino acids: CASSLQITDTQYF. CDR3 bases: TGTGCCAGCAGCTTACAAATCACAGATACGCAGTATTTT.

The CDR3 loop reads CASSIRGDGNTIYF. The DNA for the CDR3 is TGTGCCAGTAGTATTCGAGGGGATGGAAACACCATATATTTT. This chain connects TRBV19 to TRBJ1-3, with D perhaps TRBD1 (5 bases). Germline CDR1 is LNHDA and CDR2 is SQIVND (reference sequence). Trimming left V 3 bases short and J 3 bases short, with 9 bases between. The CDR3 length is 14 residues.

The gene calls are TRBV4-1 and TRBJ2-3, with 10 bases lining up with TRBD2. Germline values: CDR1 MGHRA, CDR2 YSYEKL. The J segment lost 4 bases and the V segment lost 0 bases, leaving 7 bases of the junction unmatched. There are 17 residues in the CDR3. CDR3 in amino acids: CASSQDLLAGLADTQYF. CDR3 bases: TGCGCCAGCAGCCAAGATTTACTAGCGGGATTGGCAGATACGCAGTATTTT.

This clonotype was observed at least ten times. The rearrangement uses TRBV6-2 or TRBV6-3 and TRBJ2-6, with 7 nucleotides matching TRBD1. CDR3 length: 16 amino acids. The V gene's germline CDR1 is MNHEY and CDR2 SVGEGT. V was pared by 6 bases and J by 0 bases, with 5 bases of the junction left unmatched. The CDR3 coding sequence is TGTGCCAGCAGCCCACAGGGGAACTCTGGGGCCAACGTCCTGACTTTC. It yields the protein CASSPQGNSGANVLTF.

This chain joins TRBV6-1 and TRBJ2-5; D is unclear. CDR1 and CDR2 (germline): MNHNS, SASEGT. Trimming took off 7 bases at V and 1 base at J, with 13 bases between the two ends. The CDR3 sequence is 14 residues long. In nucleotides, the CDR3 is TGTGCCAGCAATTCGCGTTCCAGCCAAGAGACCCAGTACTTC. Encoded protein: CASNSRSSQETQYF.

This clonotype was detected many times. V gene TRBV24-1 combines with J gene TRBJ1-2; D is unresolved. The CDR3 is 14 residues long. The germline gives CDR1 KGHDR, CDR2 SFDVKD. Trimming cost V 5 bases and J 2 bases, with 11 bases left between them. CDR3 sequence (DNA): TGTGCCACCAGTGTCAGGTCCCTCAACTATGGCTACACCTTC. It yields the protein CATSVRSLNYGYTF.

This clonotype was recorded at least ten times. This chain uses TRBV28 with TRBJ1-1; D remains ambiguous. V was clipped by 3 bases and J by 3 bases, with 11 bases between them. This CDR3 contains 14 residues. Germline lookup yields CDR1 MDHEN and CDR2 SYDVKM. The CDR3 sequence: CASSFMNRDTEAFF. The CDR3 DNA sequence: TGTGCCAGCAGTTTTATGAATAGGGACACTGAAGCTTTCTTT.

In its sample, this clonotype was seen many times. The rearrangement links TRBV7-2 to TRBJ2-7; D call uncertain. The germline V gene encodes CDR1 SGHTA and CDR2 FQGNSA. Trimming removed 3 bases at V and 6 bases at J, with 9 bases between. The CDR3 contains 12 residues. The CDR3 DNA reads TGTGCCAGCAGCTTGGTGTCCACCGAGCAGTACTTC. This translates into CASSLVSTEQYF. Together with reference TRBV7-2 and TRBJ2-7, the CDR3 gives the full variable domain: GAGVSQSPSNKVTEKGKDVELRCDPISGHTALYWYRQSLGQGLEFLIYFQGNSAPDKSGLPSDRFSAERTGGSVSTLTIQRTQQEDSAVYLCASSLVSTEQYFGPGTRLTVT.

This clonotype occurred many times. The gene calls are TRBV7-6 and TRBJ2-3; the D is unclear. CDR1 and CDR2 from the germline V gene are SGHVS and FNYEAQ. Trimming stripped 0 bases from V and 0 bases from J, with 10 bases between. This CDR3 region has 16 residues. The CDR3 nucleotides read TGTGCCAGCAGCTTAGCCCCGGCGTCTAGCACAGATACGCAGTATTTT. Amino acid sequence: CASSLAPASSTDTQYF.

To note about this clonotype: Compared with germline, one end of the junction differs, possibly owing to a read error. The CDR3 spells CASSPQGANYGHTF. CDR3 DNA sequence: TGTGCCAGCTCACCACAGGGGGCGAACTATGGCCACACCTTC. This chain links TRBV18 with TRBJ1-2; 7 bases align to TRBD1. This CDR3 comprises 14 residues. Germline assignment: CDR1 KGHSH and CDR2 LQKENI.

On this clonotype: An end of the junction differs from the germline gene, which may be a read error. The chain links TRBV13 to TRBJ2-7; the D is unclear. CDR3 length: 15 amino acids. The V gene's germline CDR1 is PRHDT and CDR2 FYEKMQ (reference sequence). The CDR3 DNA is TGTGCCAGCGGCTTAGTCAGCACGGGTCCCTACGAGCAGTACTTC. Protein: CASGLVSTGPYEQYF.

This clonotype was seen at least ten times. The V gene is TRBV29-1, the J gene TRBJ2-1, with 10 bases identical to TRBD1. The germline V gene encodes CDR1 SQVTM and CDR2 ANQGSEA. Trimming removed 6 bases from V and 5 bases from J; junction bases left unmatched: 4. The CDR3 runs to 13 residues. CDR3: CSVRTGGNNEQFF. The CDR3 nucleotides read TGCAGCGTCCGGACAGGGGGGAACAATGAGCAGTTCTTC.